This T cell receptor beta chain was retrieved from a study of PD-1 blockade in classical Hodgkin lymphoma. Looking at the study overall: Patients got intravenous nivolumab 3 mg/kg every 2 weeks.

Libraries were prepared by immunoSEQ multiplex PCR; TCRdb keeps only in-frame clonotypes and omits some of them. Of roughly 60,000 clones listed, 88% are singletons. Germline assignment: CDR1 SGHDT and CDR2 YYEEEE. V gave up 1 base and J gave up 2 bases, with 6 bases separating them. There are 13 residues in the CDR3. This clone was found a few times. Autologous stem cell transplantation was followed by relapse in every patient, and brentuximab vedotin exposure varied. The V and J genes are TRBV5-6 and TRBJ1-1; maybe TRBD1 (5 bases). Sequencing used peripheral blood mononuclear cells (PBMCs), obtained before the second cycle of nivolumab. The sequence came from a human donor with classical Hodgkin lymphoma. CDR3 residues: CASSLRGNTEAFF. CDR3 coding DNA: TGTGCCAGCAGCTTGAGGGGAAACACTGAAGCTTTCTTT.